Described below is a single TCR beta chain sequence and its context. The antigen is undetermined. This entry is derived from a study of cytomegalovirus exposure and HLA in healthy donors. Across the whole study: Of around 400 genotyped donors, more than 75% grouped in the Caucasian-associated ancestry cluster. Findings and limits, study-wide: In a later analysis, several top co-occurrence clusters appeared linked to parvovirus B19, influenza, CMV and Epstein-Barr virus. Later on, a genetic analysis was performed. It linked a missense variant in DCLRE1C with V- and J-gene trimming of TCR beta.

Germline-derived CDR1 and CDR2 are SGHRS and YFSETQ. Trimming at V came to 4 bases and at J to 4 bases, leaving 11 bases not matched to a gene. This CDR3 contains 16 residues. PCR was performed using 60 Vbeta and 13 Jbeta primers. Clones were sequenced by immunoSEQ multiplex PCR, and TCRdb holds only the in-frame ones, with some missing. The sample has some 140,000 clones, approximately 75% seen once. The V and J genes are TRBV5-1 and TRBJ2-3, with TRBD1 identical over 8 bases. Sequencing input: PBMCs. The origin of this receptor is a man aged 18 to 29 in good health and CMV-seronegative. CDR3 sequence reads: CASSLGTGDLSDTQYF. The CDR3 DNA sequence: TGCGCCAGCAGCCTGGGGACAGGCGATCTCTCAGATACGCAGTATTTT.